What follows describes a single TCR beta chain. Its antigen remains unidentified. The CDR3 consists of 12 residues. Germline-derived CDR1 and CDR2 are SGHRS and YFSETQ. Trimming took off 4 bases at V and 7 bases at J, with 12 bases between the two ends. This sample was included in a study of response to subunit inactivated influenza vaccine. Study observations and caveats: Authors suggested each seasonal flu vaccination may recruit only limited numbers of new T cells.

From the RT-PCR reads, TCRdb called clonotypes with MiXCR, one entry per CDR3 protein. The table includes hundreds of thousands of distinct CDR3 sequences, less than 20% detected once. The chain couples TRBV5-1 to TRBJ2-7, with D possibly matching TRBD1 (7 bases). The sequence was obtained from a man aged 50 to 60 who received an inactivated influenza vaccine. The source was PBMCs from blood, collected about 5 days after vaccination. The CDR3 sequence is CASSPQGGEQYF. In DNA form, the CDR3 reads TGCGCCAGCAGCCCTCAGGGGGGTGAGCAGTACTTC.